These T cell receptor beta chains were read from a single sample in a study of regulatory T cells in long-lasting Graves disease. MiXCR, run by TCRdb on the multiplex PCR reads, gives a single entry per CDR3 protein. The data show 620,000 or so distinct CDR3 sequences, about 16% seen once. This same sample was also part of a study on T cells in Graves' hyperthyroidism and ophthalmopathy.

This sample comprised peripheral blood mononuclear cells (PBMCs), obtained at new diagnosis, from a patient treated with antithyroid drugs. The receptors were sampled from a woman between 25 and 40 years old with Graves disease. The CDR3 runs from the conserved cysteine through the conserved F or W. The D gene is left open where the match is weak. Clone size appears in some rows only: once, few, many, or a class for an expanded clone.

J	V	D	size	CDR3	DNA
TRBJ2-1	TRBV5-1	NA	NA	CASSFDGTSSYNEQFF	TGCGCCAGCAGCTTCGATGGAACTAGCTCCTACAATGAGCAGTTCTTC
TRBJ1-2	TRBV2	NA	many	CASSPTGPNGYTF	TGTGCCAGCAGTCCCACAGGGCCAAATGGCTACACCTTC
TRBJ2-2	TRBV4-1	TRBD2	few	CASSQGLLAGMAGELFF	TGCGCCAGCAGCCAAGGGCTTCTAGCGGGGATGGCCGGGGAGCTGTTTTTT
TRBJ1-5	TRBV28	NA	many	CASSLSSGSNQPQHF	TGTGCCAGCAGTTTATCGTCAGGGAGCAATCAGCCCCAGCATTTT
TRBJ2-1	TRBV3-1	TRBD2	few	CASSRGLAGIYNEQFF	TGTGCCAGCAGTAGGGGACTAGCGGGTATTTACAATGAGCAGTTCTTC
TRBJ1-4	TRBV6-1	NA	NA	CASSPLGVGRNEKLFF	TGTGCCAGCAGTCCCCTGGGGGTGGGTCGCAATGAAAAACTGTTTTTT
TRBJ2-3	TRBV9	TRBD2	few	CASSDGTRLVDTQYF	TGTGCCAGCAGCGACGGGACTAGATTGGTAGATACGCAGTATTTT
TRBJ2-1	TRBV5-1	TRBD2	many	CASSLVLGWLADYNEQFF	TGCGCCAGCAGCTTGGTTTTAGGCTGGCTAGCGGACTACAATGAGCAGTTCTTC
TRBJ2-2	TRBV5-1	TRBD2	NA	CASSLPLTSGSGELFF	TGCGCCAGCAGCTTGCCCCTAACTAGCGGGAGCGGGGAGCTGTTTTTT
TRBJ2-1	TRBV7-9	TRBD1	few	CVSSAGQETYNEQFF	TGTGTCAGCAGCGCAGGACAGGAGACATACAATGAGCAGTTCTTC
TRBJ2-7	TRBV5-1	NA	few	CASSLLRAFEGTAGEQYF	TGCGCCAGCAGCTTGTTACGGGCTTTTGAGGGTACCGCCGGCGAGCAGTACTTC
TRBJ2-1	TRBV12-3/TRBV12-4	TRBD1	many	CASSSRDRATRPYNEQFF	TGTGCCAGCAGCTCCCGGGACAGGGCCACGAGACCCTACAATGAGCAGTTCTTC
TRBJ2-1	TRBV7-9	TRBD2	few	CASSLAGGLAGDEQFF	TGTGCCAGCAGCTTAGCGGGGGGGCTAGCGGGAGATGAGCAGTTCTTC
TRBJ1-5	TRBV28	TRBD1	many	CASSPLTGNQPQHF	TGTGCCAGCAGTCCATTGACAGGGAATCAGCCCCAGCATTTT
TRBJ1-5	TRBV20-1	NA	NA	CSARGRVFAGNQPQHF	TGCAGTGCTAGGGGCAGGGTCTTTGCGGGCAATCAGCCCCAGCATTTT
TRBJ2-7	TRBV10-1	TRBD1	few	CASSGSGTGENEQYF	TGCGCCAGCAGTGGGTCCGGGACAGGGGAGAACGAGCAGTACTTC
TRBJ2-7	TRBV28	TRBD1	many	CASGQGATAYEQYF	TGTGCCAGCGGACAGGGGGCGACCGCCTACGAGCAGTACTTC
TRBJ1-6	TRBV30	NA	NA	CAWSDQRNSPLHF	TGTGCCTGGAGTGACCAACGGAATTCACCCCTCCACTTT
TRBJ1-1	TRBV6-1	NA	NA	CASSVERYNTEAFF	TGTGCCAGCAGTGTCGAGAGGTACAACACTGAAGCTTTCTTT
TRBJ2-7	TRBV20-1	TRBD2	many	CSARDLGREGPYEQYF	TGCAGTGCTAGAGATCTAGGGCGGGAGGGCCCCTACGAGCAGTACTTC
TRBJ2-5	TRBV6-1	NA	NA	CASKDNGLRTQYF	TGTGCCAGCAAGGACAACGGGTTAAGGACCCAGTACTTC
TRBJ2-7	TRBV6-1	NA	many	CATFGEGGTAYEQYF	TGTGCTACGTTTGGTGAGGGCGGGACGGCCTACGAGCAGTACTTC
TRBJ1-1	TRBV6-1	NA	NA	CAVTRGRANTEAFF	TGTGCAGTAACTAGAGGGAGGGCGAACACTGAAGCTTTCTTT
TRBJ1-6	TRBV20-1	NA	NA	CSARVEMGYNSPLHF	TGCAGTGCTAGAGTTGAGATGGGATATAATTCACCCCTCCACTTT
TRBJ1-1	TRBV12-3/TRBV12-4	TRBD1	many	CASSLLDRAGFGGPEAFF	TGTGCCAGCAGCTTACTCGACAGGGCGGGTTTTGGTGGGCCTGAAGCTTTCTTT
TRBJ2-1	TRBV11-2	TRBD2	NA	CASSLEAGVGYEQFF	TGTGCCAGCAGCTTGGAAGCGGGAGTAGGCTATGAGCAGTTCTTC
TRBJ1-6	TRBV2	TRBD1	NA	CASTRTGGVSPLHF	TGTGCCAGCACCAGGACAGGGGGAGTTTCACCCCTCCACTTT
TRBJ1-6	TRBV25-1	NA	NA	CASSEGKYNSPLHF	TGTGCCAGCAGTGAGGGGAAATATAATTCACCCCTCCACTTT
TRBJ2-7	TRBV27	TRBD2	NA	CASSFGRALAEQYF	TGTGCCAGCAGTTTTGGGAGGGCCCTAGCCGAGCAGTACTTC
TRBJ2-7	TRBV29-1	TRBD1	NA	CSAADRGHSYEQYF	TGCAGCGCCGCGGACAGGGGCCATTCCTACGAGCAGTACTTC
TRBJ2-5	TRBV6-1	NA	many	CASSRVGETQYF	TGTGCCAGCAGTCGGGTGGGAGAGACCCAGTACTTC
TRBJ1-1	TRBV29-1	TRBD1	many	CSEQGAMNTEAFF	TGCAGCGAACAGGGGGCGATGAACACTGAAGCTTTCTTT
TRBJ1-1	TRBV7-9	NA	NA	CASSLQTGMNTEAFF	TGTGCCAGCAGCTTACAGACAGGAATGAACACTGAAGCTTTCTTT
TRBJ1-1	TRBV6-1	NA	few	CASSLSAGAGTEAFF	TGTGCCAGCAGCTTATCAGCGGGGGCAGGTACTGAAGCTTTCTTT
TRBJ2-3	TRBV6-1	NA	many	CASSDSLLYLVSTDTQYF	TGTGCCAGCTCGGACAGTCTCTTGTACCTGGTTAGCACAGATACGCAGTATTTT
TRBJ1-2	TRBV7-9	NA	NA	CASSVLETASLYGYTF	TGTGCCAGCAGCGTTCTTGAGACCGCGTCGTTATATGGCTACACCTTC
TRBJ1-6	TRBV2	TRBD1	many	CASRPPGQGSPLHF	TGTGCCAGCAGGCCGCCGGGACAGGGGTCACCCCTCCACTTT
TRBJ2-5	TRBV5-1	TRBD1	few	CASSEKRQGLSETQYF	TGCGCCAGCAGCGAGAAGAGACAGGGCCTGTCAGAGACCCAGTACTTC
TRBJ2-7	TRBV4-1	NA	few	CASSQGFPLASYEQYF	TGCGCCAGCAGCCAAGGGTTTCCTCTTGCATCCTACGAGCAGTACTTC
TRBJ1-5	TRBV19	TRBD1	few	CASFAGTGRDNQPQHF	TGTGCCAGTTTTGCCGGGACAGGGAGGGATAATCAGCCCCAGCATTTT
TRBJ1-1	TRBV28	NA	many	CASSLWQGGTEAFF	TGTGCCAGCAGTTTATGGCAGGGAGGCACTGAAGCTTTCTTT
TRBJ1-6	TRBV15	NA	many	CATSRELDSPLHF	TGTGCCACCAGCAGAGAGTTAGATTCACCCCTCCACTTT
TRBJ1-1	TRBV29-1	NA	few	CSVVVSTEAFF	TGCAGCGTTGTTGTGAGCACTGAAGCTTTCTTT
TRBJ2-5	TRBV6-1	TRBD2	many	CASSPTSGETQYF	TGTGCCAGCAGCCCTACTAGCGGAGAGACCCAGTACTTC
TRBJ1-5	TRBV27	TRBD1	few	CASSRTRNRGNQPQHF	TGTGCCAGCAGTCGTACCCGAAACAGGGGAAATCAGCCCCAGCATTTT
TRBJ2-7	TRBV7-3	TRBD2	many	CASSLTSGREEQYF	TGTGCCAGCAGCTTAACTAGCGGGAGGGAAGAGCAGTACTTC
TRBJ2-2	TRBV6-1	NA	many	CASSQVANTGELFF	TGTGCCAGCAGCCAGGTCGCGAACACCGGGGAGCTGTTTTTT
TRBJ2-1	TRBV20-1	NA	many	CSARERASSSYNEQFF	TGCAGTGCTAGGGAACGCGCATCTAGCTCCTACAATGAGCAGTTCTTC
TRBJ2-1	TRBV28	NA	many	CASRLRTGANEQFF	TGTGCCAGCAGGCTCCGGACCGGGGCCAATGAGCAGTTCTTC
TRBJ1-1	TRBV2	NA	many	CATTPGANTEAFF	TGTGCCACTACGCCGGGGGCGAACACTGAAGCTTTCTTT
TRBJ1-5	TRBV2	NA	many	CASPVDQPQHF	TGTGCCAGCCCGGTTGATCAGCCCCAGCATTTT